Listed below are T cell receptor beta chains from one sample, sequenced in a study of tumor T cells in aggressive B-cell lymphoma. Profiled with immunoSEQ multiplex PCR; TCRdb holds only in-frame clones, not every one. The table shows approximately 4,300 clones, with roughly 80% occurring only once. The sequenced sample was tumor tissue. All receptors derive from an adult with diffuse large B cell lymphoma. CDR3s include the opening cysteine and the closing phenylalanine or tryptophan. A D gene is named only where the DNA matches it firmly. Where a row states a size, it is once, few, many or the class of an expanded clone; other rows omit it.

J gene	V gene	clone size	D gene	CDR3 protein	CDR3 DNA
TRBJ1-6	TRBV6-1	-	-	CASSGDGRYNSPLHF	TGTGCCAGCAGTGGGGATGGGAGATATAATTCACCCCTCCACTTT
TRBJ2-1	TRBV5-4	-	TRBD2	CASNPGGLAGAGKFF	TGTGCCAGCAACCCTGGGGGACTAGCGGGGGCCGGAAAGTTCTTC
TRBJ1-2	TRBV14	-	TRBD1	CASSQGTGGFYGYTF	TGTGCCAGCAGCCAAGGGACAGGGGGTTTCTATGGCTACACCTTC
TRBJ1-2	TRBV4-2	once	-	CASSQEPLAPNYGYTF	TGTGCCAGCAGCCAAGAGCCCTTAGCTCCTAACTATGGCTACACCTTC
TRBJ2-1	TRBV9	-	-	CASSFGLPLGEQFF	TGTGCCAGCAGCTTTGGACTACCCCTAGGGGAGCAGTTCTTC
TRBJ1-3	TRBV6-5	-	TRBD1	CASASGQGLSNTIYF	TGTGCCAGCGCCTCGGGACAGGGGTTGTCAAACACCATATATTTT
TRBJ1-1	TRBV30	-	-	CAWNGRGTEAFF	TGTGCCTGGAACGGTCGGGGCACTGAAGCTTTCTTT
TRBJ2-5	TRBV27	once	TRBD2	CASRGLAGGQETQYF	TGTGCCAGCCGCGGACTAGCGGGAGGCCAGGAGACCCAGTACTTC
TRBJ1-5	TRBV2	-	TRBD1	CASSPPTGEGNQPQHF	TGTGCCAGCAGTCCCCCCACAGGGGAAGGCAATCAGCCCCAGCATTTT
TRBJ1-5	TRBV28	-	-	CASSLGVRGQPQHF	TGTGCCAGCAGTTTAGGGGTTAGGGGGCAGCCCCAGCATTTT
TRBJ1-1	TRBV30	few	-	CALSQLTVGTKAFF	TGTGCCTTATCTCAACTGACAGTTGGCACTAAAGCTTTCTTT
TRBJ1-2	TRBV18	-	TRBD1	CASSPGRDSYGYTF	TGTGCCAGCTCACCGGGCCGGGACAGCTATGGCTACACCTTC
TRBJ1-3	TRBV18	-	-	CASSEGADGNTIYF	TGTGCCAGCTCGGAAGGGGCGGACGGAAACACCATATATTTT
TRBJ1-2	TRBV6-5	-	TRBD1	CASSYSKTGGGYGYTF	TGTGCCAGCAGTTACTCCAAGACAGGGGGGGGGTATGGCTACACCTTC
TRBJ2-5	TRBV20-1	-	-	CSASFRETQYF	TGCAGTGCTAGTTTTCGGGAGACCCAGTACTTC
TRBJ1-1	TRBV4-3	few	-	CASSQGEGEAFF	TGCGCCAGCAGCCAAGGGGAGGGTGAAGCTTTCTTT
TRBJ2-7	TRBV27	-	-	CASSLGGGEAYEQYF	TGTGCCAGCAGCCTCGGCGGTGGGGAGGCTTACGAGCAGTACTTC
TRBJ2-7	TRBV7-9	-	-	CASSPMVTGPYEQYF	TGTGCCAGCAGCCCGATGGTGACAGGTCCCTACGAGCAGTACTTC
TRBJ1-4	TRBV28	-	-	CASSPYNEKLFF	TGTGCCAGCAGTCCCTATAATGAAAAACTGTTTTTT
TRBJ2-7	TRBV5-4	-	TRBD2	CASSGESGTVSYEQYF	TGTGCCAGCAGCGGAGAAAGCGGGACCGTCTCCTACGAGCAGTACTTC
TRBJ1-5	TRBV4-1	-	-	CASSRRQGNQPQHF	TGCGCCAGCAGCCGAAGACAGGGCAATCAGCCCCAGCATTTT
TRBJ2-7	TRBV28	-	TRBD2	CASSVGEGRARMYEQYF	TGTGCCAGCAGTGTGGGGGAGGGGAGGGCCCGAATGTACGAGCAGTACTTC
TRBJ2-1	TRBV25-1	-	TRBD2	CASRTSGDEQFF	TGTGCCAGCAGGACTAGCGGGGATGAGCAGTTCTTC
TRBJ2-3	TRBV4-1	-	TRBD2	CASSLQPGGGGADTQYF	TGCGCCAGCAGCCTTCAGCCCGGGGGCGGGGGGGCGGATACGCAGTATTTT
TRBJ1-2	TRBV27	-	-	CASSLSTGWGGYTF	TGTGCCAGCAGTTTATCTACAGGGTGGGGAGGCTACACCTTC
TRBJ2-7	TRBV19	-	TRBD2	CASSRLAGNEQYF	TGTGCCAGTAGTAGGCTAGCGGGGAACGAGCAGTACTTC
TRBJ2-6	TRBV28	-	-	CASSSRQALNSGANVLTF	TGTGCCAGCAGTTCCCGACAGGCCCTTAACTCTGGGGCCAACGTCCTGACTTTC
TRBJ1-1	TRBV2	-	-	CASRHPTGIEAFF	TGTGCCAGCAGACATCCTACAGGGATTGAAGCTTTCTTT
TRBJ2-1	TRBV5-6	few	-	CASSLKGEDNEQFF	TGTGCCAGCAGCTTGAAGGGAGAGGACAATGAGCAGTTCTTC
TRBJ2-2	TRBV11-2	once	-	CASRPDGGRTAGELFF	TGTGCCAGCAGGCCAGATGGGGGCCGGACTGCCGGGGAGCTGTTTTTT
TRBJ1-3	TRBV28	few	-	CASRSTGLSSGNTIYF	TGTGCCAGCAGATCTACAGGGTTGAGTTCTGGAAACACCATATATTTT
TRBJ1-3	TRBV7-3	-	-	CASSLSGSGNTIYF	TGTGCCAGCAGCTTATCGGGATCGGGAAACACCATATATTTT
TRBJ1-3	TRBV7-3	-	-	CASSPMPGGNTIYF	TGTGCCAGCAGCCCGATGCCAGGGGGAAACACCATATATTTT
TRBJ1-1	TRBV7-9	-	TRBD1	CASSFALDREAFF	TGTGCCAGCAGCTTCGCCCTGGACAGGGAAGCTTTCTTT
TRBJ1-4	TRBV5-1	-	-	CASSSGQKLTNEKLFF	TGCGCCAGCAGCTCCGGACAGAAGCTAACTAATGAAAAACTGTTTTTT
TRBJ2-2	TRBV28	-	-	CASSLGGGRNTGELFF	TGTGCCAGCAGTTTAGGCGGGGGCCGTAACACCGGGGAGCTGTTTTTT
TRBJ1-1	TRBV7-9	-	-	CASSLGGDTEAFF	TGTGCCAGCAGCTTAGGAGGAGACACTGAAGCTTTCTTT
TRBJ1-4	TRBV4-3	-	-	CASSQAGLFGKGEKLFF	TGCGCCAGCAGCCAAGCGGGCCTATTCGGGAAGGGAGAAAAACTGTTTTTT